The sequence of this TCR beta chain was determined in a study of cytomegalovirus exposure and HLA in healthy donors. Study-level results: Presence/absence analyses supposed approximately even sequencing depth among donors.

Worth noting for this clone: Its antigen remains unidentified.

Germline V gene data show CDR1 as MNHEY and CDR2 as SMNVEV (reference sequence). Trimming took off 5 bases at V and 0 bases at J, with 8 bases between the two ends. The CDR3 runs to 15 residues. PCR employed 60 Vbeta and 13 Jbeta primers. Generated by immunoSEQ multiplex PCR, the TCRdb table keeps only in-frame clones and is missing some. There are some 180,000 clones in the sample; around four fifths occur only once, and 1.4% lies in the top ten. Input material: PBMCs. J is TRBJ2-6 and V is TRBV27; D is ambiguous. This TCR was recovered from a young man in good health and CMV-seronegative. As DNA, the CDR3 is TGTGCCAGCAGTCAACTAAACTCTGGGGCCAACGTCCTGACTTTC. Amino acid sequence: CASSQLNSGANVLTF.